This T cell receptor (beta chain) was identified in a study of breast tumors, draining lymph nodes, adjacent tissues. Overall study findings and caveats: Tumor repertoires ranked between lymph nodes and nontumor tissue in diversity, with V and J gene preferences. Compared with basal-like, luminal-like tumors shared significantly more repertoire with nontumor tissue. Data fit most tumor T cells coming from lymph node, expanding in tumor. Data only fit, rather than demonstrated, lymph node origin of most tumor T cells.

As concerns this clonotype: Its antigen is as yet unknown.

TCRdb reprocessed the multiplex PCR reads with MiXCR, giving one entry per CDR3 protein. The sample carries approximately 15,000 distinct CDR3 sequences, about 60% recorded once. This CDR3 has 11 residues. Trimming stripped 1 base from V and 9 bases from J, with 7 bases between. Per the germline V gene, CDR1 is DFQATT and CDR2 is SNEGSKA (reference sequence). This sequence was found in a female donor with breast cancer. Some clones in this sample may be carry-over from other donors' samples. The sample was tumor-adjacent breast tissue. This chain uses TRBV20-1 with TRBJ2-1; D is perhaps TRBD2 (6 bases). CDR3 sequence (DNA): TGCAGTGCTAGAGGACTAGGTGAGCAGTTCTTC. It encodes CSARGLGEQFF.